A selection of T cell receptor beta chains follows, all from one sample in a study of CD8 T cells in ankylosing spondylitis. TCRdb fed the 5' RACE reads into MiXCR, producing one record per CDR3 protein. The table shows about 250,000 distinct CDR3 sequences, with about 24% occurring only once. Sequenced input: blood, either unsorted or a sorted T cell fraction (not recorded which). All receptors come from a male donor with ankylosing spondylitis or in good health (not recorded which). Both conserved end residues are part of each CDR3. Each record gives: J gene, V gene, D gene, clone size, CDR3 protein, CDR3 DNA. The D gene is left open where the match is weak. A clone size is listed for some rows: how often the clone was seen (once, few, many), or a class if it is expanded.

J: TRBJ2-2; V: TRBV20-1; D: .; size: many; CDR3: CSAPRSRTGELFF; DNA: TGCAGTGCCCCGAGGAGTAGGACCGGGGAGCTGTTTTTT
J: TRBJ2-1; V: TRBV29-1; D: TRBD1; size: few; CDR3: CSAGQGSYNEQFF; DNA: TGCAGCGCCGGACAGGGATCCTACAATGAGCAGTTCTTC
J: TRBJ1-2; V: TRBV29-1; D: .; size: .; CDR3: CSVEGQAKFWGYTF; DNA: TGCAGCGTTGAAGGGCAGGCTAAGTTCTGGGGCTACACCTTC
J: TRBJ2-4; V: TRBV20-1; D: TRBD1; size: many; CDR3: CSANPPGQGIQYF; DNA: TGCAGTGCTAACCCCCCGGGACAGGGGATTCAGTACTTC
J: TRBJ2-1; V: TRBV6-5; D: TRBD1; size: few; CDR3: CASSYSLRLDRGVFF; DNA: TGTGCCAGCAGTTACTCGTTACGGTTAGACAGGGGAGTGTTCTTC
J: TRBJ2-5; V: TRBV12-3/TRBV12-4; D: .; size: .; CDR3: CASSLFRGEDGETQYF; DNA: TGTGCCAGCAGTCTATTCAGGGGTGAAGACGGGGAGACCCAGTACTTC
J: TRBJ1-5; V: TRBV2; D: .; size: .; CDR3: CASSEDSRQPQHF; DNA: TGTGCCAGCAGTGAAGACAGCCGGCAGCCCCAGCATTTT
J: TRBJ2-1; V: TRBV12-3/TRBV12-4; D: TRBD2; size: many; CDR3: CASSPLAGGRYEQFF; DNA: TGTGCCAGCAGCCCTCTGGCGGGGGGTCGATATGAGCAGTTCTTC
J: TRBJ2-5; V: TRBV5-6; D: TRBD1; size: once; CDR3: CASSFRDRVGNQYF; DNA: TGTGCCAGCAGCTTCCGAGACAGGGTAGGCAACCAGTACTTC
J: TRBJ1-1; V: TRBV6-1; D: .; size: .; CDR3: CASSEQGGTEAFF; DNA: TGTGCCAGCAGTGAACAGGGTGGGACTGAAGCTTTCTTT
J: TRBJ1-5; V: TRBV28; D: .; size: few; CDR3: CASKATDGQPQHF; DNA: TGTGCCAGCAAGGCGACGGACGGTCAGCCCCAGCATTTT
J: TRBJ2-5; V: TRBV12-3/TRBV12-4; D: .; size: many; CDR3: CASSLALQGFATQYF; DNA: TGTGCCAGCAGTTTAGCACTTCAGGGTTTCGCGACCCAGTACTTC
J: TRBJ2-6; V: TRBV6-5; D: .; size: few; CDR3: CASSYSMWDSNVLTF; DNA: TGTGCCAGCAGTTACTCGATGTGGGATTCCAACGTCCTGACTTTC
J: TRBJ2-3; V: TRBV12-3/TRBV12-4; D: .; size: once; CDR3: CASSLARAGEKDTQYF; DNA: TGTGCCAGCAGTTTAGCGCGGGCAGGGGAGAAAGATACGCAGTATTTT
J: TRBJ2-3; V: TRBV29-1; D: .; size: few; CDR3: CSLGGDTDTQYF; DNA: TGCAGTCTTGGTGGGGATACAGATACGCAGTATTTT
J: TRBJ2-5; V: TRBV20-1; D: TRBD2; size: .; CDR3: CSARLLAEGGETQYF; DNA: TGCAGTGCAAGGCTCCTAGCGGAGGGTGGTGAGACCCAGTACTTC
J: TRBJ2-7; V: TRBV7-8; D: .; size: once; CDR3: CASSLAGSEQYF; DNA: TGTGCCAGCAGCTTAGCTGGGTCGGAGCAGTACTTC
J: TRBJ2-7; V: TRBV12-3/TRBV12-4; D: TRBD1; size: many; CDR3: CASRGTGVWSYF; DNA: TGTGCCAGCAGAGGGACAGGGGTTTGGTCGTACTTC
J: TRBJ2-2; V: TRBV19; D: .; size: .; CDR3: CASRPTGWDTGELFF; DNA: TGTGCCAGTAGGCCTACAGGGTGGGACACCGGGGAGCTGTTTTTT
J: TRBJ2-7; V: TRBV11-2; D: TRBD1; size: few; CDR3: CASSLIRGTYEQYF; DNA: TGTGCCAGCAGCTTAATCAGGGGGACCTACGAGCAGTACTTC
J: TRBJ2-3; V: TRBV5-5; D: .; size: few; CDR3: CASSPQGSRTDTQYF; DNA: TGTGCCAGCAGTCCGCAAGGGTCGCGCACAGATACGCAGTATTTT
J: TRBJ1-5; V: TRBV7-2; D: .; size: .; CDR3: CASSEGPTVLLPQHF; DNA: TGTGCCAGCAGCGAGGGACCGACGGTACTTTTGCCCCAGCATTTT
J: TRBJ1-2; V: TRBV18; D: .; size: .; CDR3: CASSPLESGGYTF; DNA: TGTGCCAGCTCACCACTTGAAAGCGGGGGCTACACCTTC
J: TRBJ2-7; V: TRBV20-1; D: TRBD1; size: .; CDR3: CSAPPRDRLYEQYF; DNA: TGCAGTGCCCCCCCCCGGGACAGACTCTACGAGCAGTACTTC
J: TRBJ2-1; V: TRBV6-1; D: TRBD2; size: .; CDR3: CASSVAGVSYNEQFF; DNA: TGTGCCAGCAGCGTAGCGGGGGTGTCCTACAATGAGCAGTTCTTC
J: TRBJ2-7; V: TRBV6-2/TRBV6-3; D: TRBD1; size: .; CDR3: CASSYGGTESYEQYF; DNA: TGTGCCAGCAGTTACGGTGGGACAGAATCCTACGAGCAGTACTTC
J: TRBJ1-5; V: TRBV20-1; D: .; size: few; CDR3: CSAREQHRVHQPQHF; DNA: TGCAGTGCTAGAGAGCAACATCGGGTGCATCAGCCCCAGCATTTT
J: TRBJ1-2; V: TRBV5-1; D: TRBD1; size: many; CDR3: CASRLQGKENGYTF; DNA: TGCGCCAGCAGGTTACAGGGGAAGGAGAATGGCTACACCTTC
J: TRBJ1-1; V: TRBV6-5; D: TRBD1; size: many; CDR3: CASSYSSRTGAREAFF; DNA: TGTGCCAGCAGTTACTCGTCCCGGACAGGGGCTCGTGAAGCTTTCTTT
J: TRBJ1-1; V: TRBV7-2; D: .; size: many; CDR3: CASSLDAGTGNTEAFF; DNA: TGTGCCAGCAGCTTAGACGCCGGGACCGGGAACACTGAAGCTTTCTTT
J: TRBJ2-5; V: TRBV20-1; D: .; size: .; CDR3: CSATPAETQYF; DNA: TGCAGTGCCACCCCGGCGGAGACCCAGTACTTC
J: TRBJ2-1; V: TRBV7-2; D: TRBD2; size: many; CDR3: CASSPGGGSNEQFF; DNA: TGTGCCAGCAGCCCGGGGGGGGGATCCAATGAGCAGTTCTTC
J: TRBJ2-3; V: TRBV29-1; D: TRBD2; size: few; CDR3: CSVIGSGGLDTQYF; DNA: TGCAGCGTTATCGGAAGCGGGGGGCTAGATACGCAGTATTTT
J: TRBJ2-5; V: TRBV24-1; D: .; size: .; CDR3: CATSVGGEPQETQYF; DNA: TGTGCCACCAGTGTGGGGGGCGAACCACAAGAGACCCAGTACTTC
J: TRBJ1-4; V: TRBV29-1; D: .; size: .; CDR3: CSVEDLGGMGEKLFF; DNA: TGCAGCGTTGAAGATCTCGGTGGGATGGGTGAAAAACTGTTTTTT
J: TRBJ2-7; V: TRBV6-1; D: TRBD1; size: .; CDR3: CASRPSTGNSYEQYF; DNA: TGTGCCAGCAGACCCTCGACAGGGAACTCCTACGAGCAGTACTTC
J: TRBJ1-3; V: TRBV12-3/TRBV12-4; D: .; size: many; CDR3: CASSSRGNTIYF; DNA: TGTGCCAGCAGTTCGAGGGGAAACACCATATATTTT
J: TRBJ2-3; V: TRBV6-1; D: .; size: .; CDR3: CASSEWAGARWDDTQYF; DNA: TGTGCCAGCAGTGAATGGGCGGGGGCTCGATGGGATGATACGCAGTATTTT
J: TRBJ2-7; V: TRBV18; D: TRBD1; size: many; CDR3: CASSRQGTDYEQYF; DNA: TGTGCCAGCTCGCGACAGGGTACGGACTACGAGCAGTACTTC
J: TRBJ1-1; V: TRBV20-1; D: TRBD1; size: many; CDR3: CSARGGQYTEAFF; DNA: TGCAGTGCTAGAGGGGGACAGTACACTGAAGCTTTCTTT
J: TRBJ2-2; V: TRBV29-1; D: TRBD1; size: .; CDR3: CSAARDRVTGELFF; DNA: TGCAGCGCCGCCCGGGACAGGGTCACCGGGGAGCTGTTTTTT